One TCR beta chain is described in this entry. As yet, its antigen is unknown. Cultured CD4+ T cell DNA was sequenced using the Oncomine TCR Beta short-read assay. TCRdb itself ran the PCR reads through MiXCR, one entry per CDR3 protein. Found here are about 12,000 distinct CDR3 sequences, just over 35% of them singletons; the top ten hold around 16%. These data are taken from a study of vaccination and CD4 T cells after COVID-19. V lost 2 bases to trimming and J lost 8 bases, with 15 bases between them. The CDR3 has 15 amino acids. CDR1 is KGHSH, CDR2 LQKENI, per germline. The sample's treatment: approximately nine-day PBMC culture with coronavirus spike peptide pools or control peptides (ViraFEST assay). Researchers grew the cells for around 10 days and then pulled out CD4+ T cells by negative selection. Study results and caveats: Convalescent patients studied were relatively few, and early post-infection timepoints were absent. Convalescent patients displayed spike mono-reactivity in 304 of 307 vaccine-specific clones.

This clonotype originated in a human donor with COVID-19. The V call is TRBV18, the J call TRBJ1-4, with D maybe TRBD1 (5 bases). The sample taken for sequencing was cultured CD4+ T cells from blood. This CDR3 reads CASSPTRRETEKLFF. DNA for the CDR3: TGTGCCAGCTCACCAACCCGCAGGGAGACCGAAAAACTGTTTTTT.